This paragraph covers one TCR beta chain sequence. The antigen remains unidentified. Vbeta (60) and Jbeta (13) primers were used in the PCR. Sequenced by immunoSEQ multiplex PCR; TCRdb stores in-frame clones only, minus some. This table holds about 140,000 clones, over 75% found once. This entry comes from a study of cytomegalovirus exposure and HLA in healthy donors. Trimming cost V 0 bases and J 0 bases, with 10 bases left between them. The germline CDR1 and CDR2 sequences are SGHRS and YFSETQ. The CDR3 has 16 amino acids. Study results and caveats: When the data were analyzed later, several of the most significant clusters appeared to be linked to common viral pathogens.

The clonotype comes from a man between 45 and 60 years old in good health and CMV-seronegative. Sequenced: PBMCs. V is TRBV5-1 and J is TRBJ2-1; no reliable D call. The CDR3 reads CASSLGLTSSYNEQFF. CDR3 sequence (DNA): TGCGCCAGCAGCTTGGGCCTAACGAGCTCCTACAATGAGCAGTTCTTC.